These T cell receptor beta chains were read from a single sample in a study of OX40 agonist ivuxolimab in advanced cancers. The data were produced by immunoSEQ multiplex PCR, yet TCRdb's version contains in-frame clones alone and is incomplete. Here the sample spans about 46,000 clones, 85% to 90% being singletons. The sample was CD4+ or CD8+ T cells sorted from blood, taken in a trial of the OX40 agonist ivuxolimab. All receptors come from an adult with an advanced solid tumor such as melanoma, head and neck, liver or kidney cancer. Each CDR3 is given with its conserved first and last residue. The order of the fields is CDR3 DNA, CDR3 protein, D gene, V gene, clone size, J gene. A D gene is named only where the DNA matches it firmly. Part of the rows lack a size; the others show once, few, many or a class for expanded clones.

CDR3 DNA: TGTGCCAGCAGTTACTCAACCCCCTCGGGCACCGGGGAGCTGTTTTTT
CDR3 protein: CASSYSTPSGTGELFF
D gene: -
V gene: TRBV6-5
clone size: -
J gene: TRBJ2-2

CDR3 DNA: TGTGCCAGCAGTTTCCGGGAGGTAATCCACGAGCAGTACTTC
CDR3 protein: CASSFREVIHEQYF
D gene: TRBD2
V gene: TRBV28
clone size: once
J gene: TRBJ2-7

CDR3 DNA: TGCGCCAGCAGCTTGGCCTGGGACAGGGCTAACAATGAGCAGTTCTTC
CDR3 protein: CASSLAWDRANNEQFF
D gene: TRBD1
V gene: TRBV5-1
clone size: -
J gene: TRBJ2-1

CDR3 DNA: TGTGCCAGCAGTAACCGGACTAGCGGCAATGAGCAGTTCTTC
CDR3 protein: CASSNRTSGNEQFF
D gene: TRBD2
V gene: TRBV28
clone size: few
J gene: TRBJ2-1

CDR3 DNA: TGTGCCAGCAGTGTCAACGGGGCGCTCACCGGGGAGCTGTTTTTT
CDR3 protein: CASSVNGALTGELFF
D gene: -
V gene: TRBV6-1
clone size: -
J gene: TRBJ2-2

CDR3 DNA: TGTGCCACCAGCAGAGATAGGGACAGAACTAATGAAAAACTGTTTTTT
CDR3 protein: CATSRDRDRTNEKLFF
D gene: TRBD1
V gene: TRBV15
clone size: -
J gene: TRBJ1-4

CDR3 DNA: TGCAGTAGTTACGAGCAGTACTTC
CDR3 protein: CSSYEQYF
D gene: -
V gene: TRBV20-1
clone size: -
J gene: TRBJ2-7

CDR3 DNA: TGTGCCAGCACAACCTCGGACTCGTCTAGCACAGATACGCAGTATTTT
CDR3 protein: CASTTSDSSSTDTQYF
D gene: -
V gene: TRBV27
clone size: -
J gene: TRBJ2-3

CDR3 DNA: TGTGCCAGCAGTGAGGACCAAGGGTGGAGCTACACCTTC
CDR3 protein: CASSEDQGWSYTF
D gene: -
V gene: TRBV6-5
clone size: -
J gene: TRBJ1-2

CDR3 DNA: TGTGCCGTCGGGACGGGAGGGCCCCTCTACGAGCAGTACTTC
CDR3 protein: CAVGTGGPLYEQYF
D gene: TRBD2
V gene: TRBV28
clone size: -
J gene: TRBJ2-7

CDR3 DNA: TGTGCCACCAGCAGAGATACCCGGCTAAATGAGCAGTTCTTC
CDR3 protein: CATSRDTRLNEQFF
D gene: -
V gene: TRBV15
clone size: -
J gene: TRBJ2-1

CDR3 DNA: TGCGCCAGCAGCCCCCGGGGAGCGGGAGCGCAAGAGCAGTACTTC
CDR3 protein: CASSPRGAGAQEQYF
D gene: TRBD2
V gene: TRBV4-1
clone size: -
J gene: TRBJ2-7

CDR3 DNA: TGTGCTAGTGAGGGACAGACCCTTAGCTCTGGAAACACCATATATTTT
CDR3 protein: CASEGQTLSSGNTIYF
D gene: TRBD1
V gene: TRBV12-5
clone size: -
J gene: TRBJ1-3

CDR3 DNA: TGTGCCAGCAGCGTAGGAGACGCGCTCAGGAATTCACCCCTCCACTTT
CDR3 protein: CASSVGDALRNSPLHF
D gene: -
V gene: TRBV9
clone size: -
J gene: TRBJ1-6

CDR3 DNA: TGTGCCAGCACCCAAGGACTAGCGGGTGACGAGCAGTTCTTC
CDR3 protein: CASTQGLAGDEQFF
D gene: TRBD2
V gene: TRBV2
clone size: -
J gene: TRBJ2-1

CDR3 DNA: TGCGCCAGCAGCGCGGTTGGGGGGACGACAGGGATTAATGAAAAACTGTTTTTT
CDR3 protein: CASSAVGGTTGINEKLFF
D gene: TRBD1
V gene: TRBV5-1
clone size: -
J gene: TRBJ1-4

CDR3 DNA: TGCGCCAGCAGCCAAGGAGCGGGGGGGCCGAAGGAGACCCAGTACTTC
CDR3 protein: CASSQGAGGPKETQYF
D gene: TRBD2
V gene: TRBV4-3
clone size: -
J gene: TRBJ2-5

CDR3 DNA: TGCAGCGTTGAGGGGACAGAACCCTACGAGCAGTACTTC
CDR3 protein: CSVEGTEPYEQYF
D gene: TRBD1
V gene: TRBV29-1
clone size: -
J gene: TRBJ2-7

CDR3 DNA: TGTGCCAGCAGCCCGACAGGACAGGGGGCATATGGCTACACCTTC
CDR3 protein: CASSPTGQGAYGYTF
D gene: TRBD1
V gene: TRBV28
clone size: -
J gene: TRBJ1-2

CDR3 DNA: TGTGCCAGTAGTATAGACGGGAGCCACAATGAGCAGTTCTTC
CDR3 protein: CASSIDGSHNEQFF
D gene: -
V gene: TRBV19
clone size: few
J gene: TRBJ2-1

CDR3 DNA: TGTGCCACCAGCAGAGCGGCAACAGGAAACACCATATATTTT
CDR3 protein: CATSRAATGNTIYF
D gene: -
V gene: TRBV15
clone size: once
J gene: TRBJ1-3

CDR3 DNA: TGTGCCAGCAGCTTAGCAGGCGTACTCAATCAGCCCCAGCATTTT
CDR3 protein: CASSLAGVLNQPQHF
D gene: -
V gene: TRBV7-8
clone size: few
J gene: TRBJ1-5

CDR3 DNA: TGTGCCAGCAGTCTCTACTCAGGGGGGCTGAACACTGAAGCTTTCTTT
CDR3 protein: CASSLYSGGLNTEAFF
D gene: TRBD1
V gene: TRBV27
clone size: -
J gene: TRBJ1-1

CDR3 DNA: TGTGCCAGCATAGGAGAGAGGGTAGGCGACGAGCAGTACTTC
CDR3 protein: CASIGERVGDEQYF
D gene: -
V gene: TRBV28
clone size: -
J gene: TRBJ2-7

CDR3 DNA: TGTGCCAGCAGTTTATCAGGGGGGGGGCGAAACACCATATATTTT
CDR3 protein: CASSLSGGGRNTIYF
D gene: -
V gene: TRBV27
clone size: few
J gene: TRBJ1-3

CDR3 DNA: TGTGCCAGCAGCACCCGCGGACAGGGACTTTCACCCCTCCACTTT
CDR3 protein: CASSTRGQGLSPLHF
D gene: TRBD1
V gene: TRBV5-4
clone size: -
J gene: TRBJ1-6

CDR3 DNA: TGCAGCGCCGAGGGCAGCAACTACAATGAGCAGTTCTTC
CDR3 protein: CSAEGSNYNEQFF
D gene: -
V gene: TRBV29-1
clone size: -
J gene: TRBJ2-1

CDR3 DNA: TGTGCCAGTACAGGACCCTACGAGCAGTACTTC
CDR3 protein: CASTGPYEQYF
D gene: -
V gene: TRBV6-1
clone size: -
J gene: TRBJ2-7

CDR3 DNA: TGTGCCACCCGGGACCGGGGGTTGTTTTTT
CDR3 protein: CATRDRGLFF
D gene: -
V gene: TRBV2
clone size: -
J gene: TRBJ2-2

CDR3 DNA: TGTGCCAGTCGACTGGGGAATGAGCAGTTCTTC
CDR3 protein: CASRLGNEQFF
D gene: -
V gene: TRBV2
clone size: -
J gene: TRBJ2-1

CDR3 DNA: TGTGCCAGTAGTAGTACGGGAGAGCAGTACTTC
CDR3 protein: CASSSTGEQYF
D gene: -
V gene: TRBV19
clone size: -
J gene: TRBJ2-7

CDR3 DNA: TGTGCCTGGAAATCTGGAGCGGGGGGCGTTTTTAGCACAGATACGCAGTATTTT
CDR3 protein: CAWKSGAGGVFSTDTQYF
D gene: TRBD2
V gene: TRBV30
clone size: -
J gene: TRBJ2-3

CDR3 DNA: TGTGCCAGCACCACTACAGGACAGGTCCCCTACGAGCAGTACTTC
CDR3 protein: CASTTTGQVPYEQYF
D gene: TRBD1
V gene: TRBV27
clone size: few
J gene: TRBJ2-7

CDR3 DNA: TGCGCCAGCAGCTTGATAGGGTCTGGGGCCAACGTCCTGACTTTC
CDR3 protein: CASSLIGSGANVLTF
D gene: -
V gene: TRBV5-1
clone size: -
J gene: TRBJ2-6

CDR3 DNA: TGTGCCAGCAGCCAATCTTACAGGGTTTACCACGAGCAGTACTTC
CDR3 protein: CASSQSYRVYHEQYF
D gene: -
V gene: TRBV14
clone size: -
J gene: TRBJ2-7

CDR3 DNA: TGTGCCAGCAGTTACTACCCAGGCACCGAGCAGTTCTTC
CDR3 protein: CASSYYPGTEQFF
D gene: -
V gene: TRBV6-5
clone size: -
J gene: TRBJ2-1

CDR3 DNA: TGTGCCAGCAGTTACGACCAGGGGTATGGCTACACCTTC
CDR3 protein: CASSYDQGYGYTF
D gene: -
V gene: TRBV6-5
clone size: -
J gene: TRBJ1-2

CDR3 DNA: TGCGCCAGCAGCTCGGAGACAGGGCTCACAGATACGCAGTATTTT
CDR3 protein: CASSSETGLTDTQYF
D gene: TRBD1
V gene: TRBV5-1
clone size: -
J gene: TRBJ2-3

CDR3 DNA: TGTGCCAGCAGTCGGGACATTGCCTATGGCTACACCTTC
CDR3 protein: CASSRDIAYGYTF
D gene: -
V gene: TRBV28
clone size: -
J gene: TRBJ1-2

CDR3 DNA: TGTGCCAGCAGCCCGTTGGGGAGTTTACTTACCGGGGAGCTGTTTTTT
CDR3 protein: CASSPLGSLLTGELFF
D gene: -
V gene: TRBV5-4
clone size: -
J gene: TRBJ2-2

CDR3 DNA: TGTGCCAGCAGCCATCCAGGTACTACTAGCACAGATACGCAGTATTTT
CDR3 protein: CASSHPGTTSTDTQYF
D gene: -
V gene: TRBV5-5
clone size: -
J gene: TRBJ2-3

CDR3 DNA: TGCAGCGTCCTAGCGGGAACCTACGAGCAGTACTTC
CDR3 protein: CSVLAGTYEQYF
D gene: TRBD2
V gene: TRBV29-1
clone size: -
J gene: TRBJ2-7

CDR3 DNA: TGTGCCAGTAGCCCCGGGACTAGCGGGAACACCGGGGAGCTGTTTTTT
CDR3 protein: CASSPGTSGNTGELFF
D gene: TRBD2
V gene: TRBV19
clone size: -
J gene: TRBJ2-2

CDR3 DNA: TGTGCCAGCAACTTCGGGAACAGGGACGATGAGCAGTTCTTC
CDR3 protein: CASNFGNRDDEQFF
D gene: -
V gene: TRBV7-9
clone size: -
J gene: TRBJ2-1

CDR3 DNA: TGTGCCAGCAGCCTCCGGGACAGAAACACCGGGGAGCTGTTTTTT
CDR3 protein: CASSLRDRNTGELFF
D gene: TRBD1
V gene: TRBV13
clone size: -
J gene: TRBJ2-2

CDR3 DNA: TGCGCCAGCAGCCAAGATTCTCCCACTGAAGCTTTCTTT
CDR3 protein: CASSQDSPTEAFF
D gene: -
V gene: TRBV4-3
clone size: -
J gene: TRBJ1-1